The 11 T cell receptor beta chains listed next were all sequenced from one sample in a study of blood T cell repertoires in COVID-19. Some clones are missing from TCRdb's copy, which holds only in-frame ones; the method was immunoSEQ multiplex PCR. The table shows over 60,000 clones, with about 88% occurring only once. Sequencing was done on a sample of peripheral blood. The origin of the receptors is a man aged 70 or older with active or convalescent COVID-19.

CDR3 region: CASSLQSTGELFF. The CDR3 nucleotides read TGTGCCAGCAGTCTACAGAGCACCGGGGAGCTGTTTTTT. The genes are TRBV7-8 and TRBJ2-2; D unclear. V lost 6 bases, J lost 4 bases, and 9 bases lay in between. There are 13 residues in the CDR3. In germline, CDR1 is SGHVS, CDR2 FQNEAQ. Full variable domain (outside the CDR3, taken from reference TRBV7-8 and TRBJ2-2): GAGVSQSPRYKVAKRGQDVALRCDPISGHVSLFWYQQALGQGPEFLTYFQNEAQLDKSGLPSDRFFAERPEGSVSTLKIQRTQQEDSAVYLCASSLQSTGELFFGEGSRLTVL.

The V call is TRBV19, the J call TRBJ1-6; 7 positions match TRBD1. The length of the CDR3 is 13 residues. Germline trimming cut 6 bases from V and 6 bases from J; bases unmatched to any gene: 2. Germline CDR1 and CDR2: LNHDA and SQIVND (reference sequence). The CDR3 reads CASRQGSNSPLHF. The CDR3, as DNA: TGTGCCAGTAGACAGGGGAGTAATTCACCCCTCCACTTT.

This clone appeared a single time. CDR3 in amino acids: CASSESANTIYF. CDR3 nucleotide sequence: TGTGCCAGCAGTGAGTCAGCGAACACCATATATTTT. The chain has TRBV2 and TRBJ1-3; D is unclear. Between the trimmed V and J ends, which lost 3 bases and 7 bases, there was a span of 7 bases. Looked up from germline, CDR1 is SNHLY and CDR2 is FYNNEI. This CDR3 spans 12 amino acids.

This clone turned up a few times. This rearrangement joins TRBV6-6 to TRBJ1-4; D call uncertain. The V and J ends lost 2 bases and 8 bases respectively, with 12 bases between them. CDR1 is MNHNY and CDR2 is SVGAGI in the germline V gene (reference sequence). The CDR3 runs to 14 residues. The CDR3 reads CASSYRRGTEKLFF. CDR3 in DNA: TGTGCCAGCAGTTACCGTCGGGGAACCGAAAAACTGTTTTTT.

The chain links TRBV6-5 to TRBJ1-4, with 7 bases identical to TRBD1. Germline CDR1 and CDR2: MNHEY and SVGAGI. This CDR3 is built from 14 residues. Trimming at V came to 6 bases and at J to 4 bases, leaving 5 bases not matched to a gene. CDR3 sequence: CASSPGTVNEKLFF. DNA for the CDR3: TGTGCCAGCAGCCCCGGGACAGTTAATGAAAAACTGTTTTTT.

The chain uses TRBV21-1 and TRBJ2-5; TRBD2 is the table's D call and was not checked against the DNA. TRBV21-1 counts as a pseudogene. The length of the CDR3 is 16 residues. The CDR3 protein is CASSKEGGGAGETQYF. The CDR3 DNA follows: TGTGCCAGCAGCAAAGAGGGCGGGGGGGCCGGAGAGACCCAGTACTTC.

V and J are TRBV6-5 and TRBJ2-2; D is possibly TRBD1 (6 bases). Germline CDR1 reads MNHEY; CDR2 reads SVGAGI. There are 13 residues in the CDR3. Trimming shortened V by 5 bases and J by 4 bases, and 8 bases separated the two germline ends. CDR3 residues: CASSNRVTGELFF. The CDR3 DNA reads TGTGCCAGCAGTAACAGGGTCACCGGGGAGCTGTTTTTT.

The chain uses TRBV19 and TRBJ2-3, with 12 bases aligning to TRBD2. Looked up from germline, CDR1 is LNHDA and CDR2 is SQIVND (reference sequence). The CDR3 has 15 residues. V was clipped by 4 bases and J by 7 bases; unmatched bases: 6. CDR3 region: CASSRSSGRGNTQYF. DNA of the CDR3: TGTGCCAGTAGTAGATCTAGCGGGAGGGGAAATACGCAGTATTTT.

The gene calls are TRBV28 and TRBJ1-4; a weak D match, TRBD1 (5 bases). Trimming shortened V by 2 bases and J by 7 bases, and 14 bases separated the two germline ends. This CDR3 has 15 amino acids. Germline values: CDR1 MDHEN, CDR2 SYDVKM. The CDR3 DNA sequence: TGTGCCAGCAGTTTAATCGGGCAGGGAGGTGAAAAACTGTTTTTT. It encodes CASSLIGQGGEKLFF.

This chain links TRBV11-2 with TRBJ2-2; D gene ambiguous. Germline loops: CDR1 SGHAT, CDR2 FQNNGV. The CDR3 has 13 amino acids. Between the trimmed V and J ends, which lost 3 bases and 5 bases, there was a span of 7 bases. This CDR3 reads CASSLARTGELFF. The CDR3 coding sequence is TGTGCCAGCAGCTTGGCCAGGACCGGGGAGCTGTTTTTT.

The chain has TRBV2 and TRBJ1-1; D is perhaps TRBD1 (6 bases). This CDR3 has 17 residues. From germline, CDR1 is SNHLY and CDR2 FYNNEI. V lost 6 bases and J 7 bases, leaving 27 bases between the germline ends. The chain's CDR3 is CASRNNLRDTLGSEAFF. The CDR3 nucleotides are TGTGCCAGCAGGAACAACCTCCGGGACACGCTCGGCAGTGAAGCTTTCTTT.